The 6 T cell receptor beta chains given below trace back to one sample, sequenced in a study of regulatory T cells in long-lasting Graves disease. As to time point: newly diagnosed GD, antithyroid drugs for less than 3 months. RNA extracted from PBMCs served as the sequencing template. Construction of TCR beta libraries relied on iRepertoire HTBI primers and on Arm-PCR targeting CDR3 regions. TCRdb itself ran the multiplex PCR reads through MiXCR, one entry per CDR3 protein. In the table there are under 450,000 distinct CDR3 sequences, around 11% of which are singletons. These records were also assigned to another study, of T cells in Graves' hyperthyroidism and ophthalmopathy.

Here the sequenced sample was peripheral blood mononuclear cells (PBMCs), taken at new diagnosis, from a patient treated with antithyroid drugs. All receptors derive from a woman aged 18-29 years with Graves disease.

This clonotype was seen only a few times. V and J are TRBV20-1 and TRBJ2-7, with a tentative D call TRBD1 (6 bases). The CDR3 contains 15 residues. In germline, CDR1 is DFQATT, CDR2 SNEGSKA (reference sequence). V was clipped by 2 bases and J by 2 bases, with 16 bases between them. Written as DNA, the CDR3 is TGCAGTGCTAGACCTTACAGGGTCTTCGCCTACGAGCAGTACTTC. Translated, it gives CSARPYRVFAYEQYF.

This clonotype was recorded many times. J is TRBJ2-2 and V is TRBV5-1; D tentatively reads TRBD1 or TRBD2 (5 bases each). This CDR3 contains 15 residues. V was pared by 4 bases and J by 4 bases, with 14 bases between. CDR1 and CDR2 (germline): SGHRS, YFSETQ. CDR3 sequence reads: CASSLRDPTTGELFF. The CDR3 DNA reads as TGCGCCAGCAGCCTCCGGGACCCAACCACCGGGGAGCTGTTTTTT.

This clonotype was seen at least ten times. The genes are TRBV12-3 or TRBV12-4 and TRBJ1-1; the D gene is possibly TRBD1 (5 bases). CDR3 length: 13 amino acids. Trimming shortened V by 2 bases and J by 5 bases, and 9 bases separated the two germline ends. The CDR3 coding sequence is TGTGCCAGCAGTTTAAGGTGGGGGACTGAAGCTTTCTTT. Translating gives CASSLRWGTEAFF.

This chain links TRBV20-1 with TRBJ2-5; D is perhaps TRBD2 (5 bases). CDR1 and CDR2 from the germline V gene are DFQATT and SNEGSKA (reference sequence). V lost 3 bases and J 5 bases, leaving 13 bases between the germline ends. The CDR3 extends over 13 amino acids. CDR3: CSARMGSGETQYF. CDR3 in DNA: TGCAGTGCTAGGATGGGATCGGGGGAGACCCAGTACTTC.

The chain uses TRBV20-1 and TRBJ2-4; no clear D. CDR1 is DFQATT and CDR2 is SNEGSKA in the germline V gene (reference sequence). This CDR3 has 15 residues. The ends were cut back, 3 bases at V and 2 bases at J, with 14 bases in the middle. This chain's CDR3 is CSASMLGGTKNIQYF. In DNA, the CDR3 is TGCAGTGCTAGTATGCTAGGTGGAACCAAAAACATTCAGTACTTC.

This clonotype was picked up many times. The chain has TRBV6-2 or TRBV6-3 and TRBJ2-1, with a possible D match to TRBD2 (5 bases). Trimming stripped 6 bases from V and 5 bases from J, with 14 bases between. The CDR3 runs to 14 residues. In germline, CDR1 is MNHEY, CDR2 SVGEGT. This CDR3 is CASSDNLRDNEQFF. The CDR3, as DNA: TGTGCCAGCAGCGACAATTTGCGGGACAATGAGCAGTTCTTC.